The subject of this entry is one T cell receptor beta chain. Antigen: not known. This sample is drawn from a study of T-cell reconstitution after alpha-beta-depleted transplantation in children. The CDR3 spans 12 residues. V lost 5 bases and J 6 bases, leaving 10 bases between the germline ends. Looked up from germline, CDR1 is MNHEY and CDR2 is SVGAGI. Study-level findings and limits: Reports say that about two months after transplant, the alpha-beta T cells came out of several hundred graft clones that had expanded. Among T cells one year after transplant, newly produced cells accounted for most counts and diversity.

Construction of the TCRbeta library involved unique molecular identifiers. In TCRdb, the PCR reads were re-called with MiXCR into one record per CDR3 protein. The sample contains approximately 980,000 distinct CDR3 sequences, about 29% of which appear only once. The V gene is TRBV6-5, the J gene TRBJ1-2; D unresolved. The source is a boy younger than two who had a stem cell transplant for SCID, so the T cells may come from the graft donor. Material: PBMCs, mostly from graft donor cells, obtained 360 days after TCRalphabeta/CD19-depleted stem cell transplant. CDR3 bases: TGTGCCAGCAGTACAACCAGCGATGGCTACACCTTC. As protein: CASSTTSDGYTF.